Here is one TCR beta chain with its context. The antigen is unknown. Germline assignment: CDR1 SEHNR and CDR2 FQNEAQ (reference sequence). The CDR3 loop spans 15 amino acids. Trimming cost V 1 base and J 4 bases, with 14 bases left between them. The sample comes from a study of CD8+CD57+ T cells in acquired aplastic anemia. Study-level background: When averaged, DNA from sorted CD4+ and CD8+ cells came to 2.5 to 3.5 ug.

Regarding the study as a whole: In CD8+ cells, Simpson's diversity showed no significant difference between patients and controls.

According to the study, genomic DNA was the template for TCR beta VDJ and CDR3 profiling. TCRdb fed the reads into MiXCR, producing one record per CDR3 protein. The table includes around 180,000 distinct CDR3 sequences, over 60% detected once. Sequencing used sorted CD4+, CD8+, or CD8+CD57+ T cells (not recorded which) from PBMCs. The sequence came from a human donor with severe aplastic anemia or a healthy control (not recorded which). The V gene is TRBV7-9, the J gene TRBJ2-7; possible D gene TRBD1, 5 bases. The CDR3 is CASSLVRGLLYEQYF. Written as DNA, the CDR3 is TGTGCCAGCAGCTTAGTAAGGGGCCTCCTATACGAGCAGTACTTC.